The rows below give T cell receptor beta chains drawn from one sample of a study of T cell repertoires in ileal Crohn's disease. Sequenced by immunoSEQ multiplex PCR; TCRdb stores in-frame clones only, minus some. The sample carries about 14,000 clones, 80% to 85% recorded once. The sample taken for sequencing was ileal tissue. Receptors originate from an adult with Crohn's disease. Both conserved end residues are part of each CDR3. D genes are given only for firm matches. Part of the rows lack a size; the others show once, few, many or a class for expanded clones.

j_gene: TRBJ2-5
abundance: .
d_gene: .
v_gene: TRBV4-3
CDR3aa: CASSQAEWLSGAQYF
CDR3nt: TGCGCCAGCAGCCAAGCGGAATGGTTGTCGGGGGCCCAGTACTTC

j_gene: TRBJ2-4
abundance: .
d_gene: TRBD1
v_gene: TRBV5-6
CDR3aa: CASSLVGTGNIQYF
CDR3nt: TGTGCCAGCAGCTTGGTCGGGACAGGGAACATTCAGTACTTC

j_gene: TRBJ2-3
abundance: .
d_gene: TRBD2
v_gene: TRBV10-1
CDR3aa: CASNTSGGSTDTQYF
CDR3nt: TGCGCCAGCAACACTTCGGGGGGAAGCACAGATACGCAGTATTTT

j_gene: TRBJ1-5
abundance: .
d_gene: .
v_gene: TRBV7-2
CDR3aa: CASSLNPGQPQHF
CDR3nt: TGTGCCAGCAGCTTGAACCCTGGCCAGCCCCAGCATTTT

j_gene: TRBJ2-1
abundance: .
d_gene: TRBD1
v_gene: TRBV19
CDR3aa: CASSMGTANNEQFF
CDR3nt: TGTGCCAGTAGTATGGGGACAGCTAACAATGAGCAGTTCTTC

j_gene: TRBJ2-5
abundance: .
d_gene: .
v_gene: TRBV5-1
CDR3aa: CASSSLLNGEYQETQYF
CDR3nt: TGCGCCAGCAGCTCCCTATTGAATGGGGAGTACCAAGAGACCCAGTACTTC

j_gene: TRBJ2-1
abundance: .
d_gene: TRBD2
v_gene: TRBV10-3
CDR3aa: CAIRPRTSGYNEQFF
CDR3nt: TGTGCCATCAGACCTCGGACTAGCGGATACAATGAGCAGTTCTTC

j_gene: TRBJ2-5
abundance: .
d_gene: TRBD1
v_gene: TRBV5-4
CDR3aa: CASSRGQQETQYF
CDR3nt: TGTGCCAGCAGCAGGGGACAGCAAGAGACCCAGTACTTC

j_gene: TRBJ1-1
abundance: .
d_gene: .
v_gene: TRBV5-4
CDR3aa: CASSLSGRTEAFF
CDR3nt: TGTGCCAGCAGCTTGTCGGGTCGCACTGAAGCTTTCTTT

j_gene: TRBJ2-3
abundance: .
d_gene: TRBD2
v_gene: TRBV5-1
CDR3aa: CASSLAGGTTDTQYF
CDR3nt: TGCGCCAGCAGCTTGGCCGGGGGGACCACAGATACGCAGTATTTT

j_gene: TRBJ1-1
abundance: .
d_gene: TRBD1
v_gene: TRBV7-6
CDR3aa: CASSFGQGQEGTEAFF
CDR3nt: TGTGCCAGCAGCTTTGGACAGGGGCAAGAAGGAACTGAAGCTTTCTTT

j_gene: TRBJ2-3
abundance: few
d_gene: .
v_gene: TRBV5-1
CDR3aa: CASTQSTDTQYF
CDR3nt: TGCGCCAGCACCCAAAGCACAGATACGCAGTATTTT

j_gene: TRBJ2-5
abundance: once
d_gene: TRBD2
v_gene: TRBV30
CDR3aa: CAWSYLAGVGETQYF
CDR3nt: TGTGCCTGGAGCTATCTAGCGGGAGTGGGGGAGACCCAGTACTTC

j_gene: TRBJ1-1
abundance: once
d_gene: TRBD1
v_gene: TRBV6-6
CDR3aa: CASTTGTGGTEAFF
CDR3nt: TGTGCCAGCACTACCGGGACAGGGGGCACTGAAGCTTTCTTT

j_gene: TRBJ2-5
abundance: .
d_gene: .
v_gene: TRBV7-2
CDR3aa: CASSLGGPRYF
CDR3nt: TGTGCCAGCAGCTTAGGAGGGCCCCGGTACTTC

j_gene: TRBJ2-2
abundance: .
d_gene: TRBD1
v_gene: TRBV19
CDR3aa: CASTSTGATGELFF
CDR3nt: TGTGCCAGTACTTCGACAGGGGCCACCGGGGAGCTGTTTTTT

j_gene: TRBJ2-7
abundance: .
d_gene: TRBD1
v_gene: TRBV5-1
CDR3aa: CASSAARTGPNEQYF
CDR3nt: TGCGCCAGCAGCGCTGCGAGGACAGGGCCTAACGAGCAGTACTTC

j_gene: TRBJ2-7
abundance: .
d_gene: .
v_gene: TRBV19
CDR3aa: CASSIAPGTLYEQYF
CDR3nt: TGTGCCAGTAGTATAGCCCCAGGGACTCTCTACGAGCAGTACTTC

j_gene: TRBJ1-4
abundance: few
d_gene: .
v_gene: TRBV5-1
CDR3aa: CASSLSQTNEKLFF
CDR3nt: TGCGCCAGCAGCCTCAGTCAAACTAATGAAAAACTGTTTTTT

j_gene: TRBJ1-5
abundance: few
d_gene: .
v_gene: TRBV28
CDR3aa: CASGWGRSWSNQPQHF
CDR3nt: TGTGCCAGCGGCTGGGGCAGATCCTGGAGCAATCAGCCCCAGCATTTT

j_gene: TRBJ2-7
abundance: .
d_gene: TRBD1
v_gene: TRBV5-1
CDR3aa: CASSPDRLTYEQYF
CDR3nt: TGCGCCAGCAGCCCGGACAGGTTAACCTACGAGCAGTACTTC

j_gene: TRBJ2-5
abundance: .
d_gene: .
v_gene: TRBV6-5
CDR3aa: CASREGQSYQETQYF
CDR3nt: TGTGCCAGCAGGGAGGGACAGTCTTACCAAGAGACCCAGTACTTC

j_gene: TRBJ2-3
abundance: .
d_gene: .
v_gene: TRBV5-4
CDR3aa: CASSLDRGDTQYF
CDR3nt: TGTGCCAGCAGCTTGGATCGGGGAGATACGCAGTATTTT

j_gene: TRBJ2-3
abundance: .
d_gene: TRBD2
v_gene: TRBV9
CDR3aa: CASSVSGRGTDTQYF
CDR3nt: TGTGCCAGCAGCGTAAGCGGGAGAGGAACAGATACGCAGTATTTT

j_gene: TRBJ2-5
abundance: few
d_gene: TRBD2
v_gene: TRBV7-9
CDR3aa: CASSPTMGGGETQYF
CDR3nt: TGTGCCAGCAGCCCCACGATGGGCGGGGGGGAGACCCAGTACTTC

j_gene: TRBJ1-5
abundance: .
d_gene: .
v_gene: TRBV6-1
CDR3aa: CASSFDSRNQPQHF
CDR3nt: TGTGCCAGCAGTTTCGACAGTCGCAATCAGCCCCAGCATTTT

j_gene: TRBJ2-7
abundance: .
d_gene: .
v_gene: TRBV6-1
CDR3aa: CASSPNRDSYEQYF
CDR3nt: TGTGCCAGCAGCCCCAACAGAGACTCCTACGAGCAGTACTTC

j_gene: TRBJ2-2
abundance: .
d_gene: .
v_gene: TRBV7-8
CDR3aa: CASRIVSPGELFF
CDR3nt: TGTGCCAGCCGAATAGTATCCCCCGGGGAGCTGTTTTTT

j_gene: TRBJ1-1
abundance: .
d_gene: TRBD1
v_gene: TRBV19
CDR3aa: CASSATGGITEAFF
CDR3nt: TGTGCCAGTAGTGCAACAGGGGGCATAACTGAAGCTTTCTTT

j_gene: TRBJ2-1
abundance: .
d_gene: TRBD2
v_gene: TRBV29-1
CDR3aa: CSVGTTQTYNEQFF
CDR3nt: TGCAGCGTGGGGACTACCCAGACCTACAATGAGCAGTTCTTC

j_gene: TRBJ2-7
abundance: .
d_gene: TRBD1
v_gene: TRBV28
CDR3aa: CASSFLDRVYEQYF
CDR3nt: TGTGCCAGCAGTTTTTTAGACAGGGTCTACGAGCAGTACTTC

j_gene: TRBJ2-7
abundance: .
d_gene: TRBD2
v_gene: TRBV18
CDR3aa: CASSLAGAYEQYF
CDR3nt: TGTGCCAGCTCACTAGCGGGAGCCTACGAGCAGTACTTC

j_gene: TRBJ2-7
abundance: .
d_gene: .
v_gene: TRBV28
CDR3aa: CASSPPWGAGGEQYF
CDR3nt: TGTGCCAGCAGCCCTCCGTGGGGGGCAGGGGGCGAGCAGTACTTC

j_gene: TRBJ2-2
abundance: .
d_gene: TRBD1
v_gene: TRBV7-6
CDR3aa: CASSYLGGKNTGELFF
CDR3nt: TGTGCCAGCAGTTACCTAGGGGGCAAGAACACCGGGGAGCTGTTTTTT

j_gene: TRBJ2-3
abundance: .
d_gene: .
v_gene: TRBV2
CDR3aa: CASSGGVPTDTQYF
CDR3nt: TGTGCCAGCAGTGGCGGAGTCCCCACAGATACGCAGTATTTT

j_gene: TRBJ2-3
abundance: .
d_gene: TRBD1
v_gene: TRBV5-1
CDR3aa: CASSKTGGGSTDTQYF
CDR3nt: TGCGCCAGCAGCAAGACAGGGGGCGGTAGCACAGATACGCAGTATTTT

j_gene: TRBJ2-5
abundance: .
d_gene: TRBD2
v_gene: TRBV7-2
CDR3aa: CASSPSTSGRGETQYF
CDR3nt: TGTGCCAGCAGCCCGAGTACTAGCGGGAGGGGAGAGACCCAGTACTTC

j_gene: TRBJ2-1
abundance: .
d_gene: .
v_gene: TRBV5-1
CDR3aa: CASSLDQASYNEQFF
CDR3nt: TGCGCCAGCAGCTTGGATCAGGCGTCCTACAATGAGCAGTTCTTC

j_gene: TRBJ1-5
abundance: .
d_gene: .
v_gene: TRBV19
CDR3aa: CASSIQQGEWEPQHF
CDR3nt: TGTGCCAGTAGTATACAACAGGGTGAGTGGGAGCCCCAGCATTTT

j_gene: TRBJ1-2
abundance: few
d_gene: .
v_gene: TRBV5-6
CDR3aa: CASSLDQSNYGYTF
CDR3nt: TGTGCCAGCAGCTTGGACCAGTCTAACTATGGCTACACCTTC

j_gene: TRBJ1-5
abundance: .
d_gene: .
v_gene: TRBV15
CDR3aa: CATSAGGDYQPQHF
CDR3nt: TGTGCCACCAGCGCAGGAGGGGATTATCAGCCCCAGCATTTT

j_gene: TRBJ1-5
abundance: .
d_gene: .
v_gene: TRBV6-5
CDR3aa: CASSYRRDNQPQHF
CDR3nt: TGTGCCAGCAGTTATCGCAGGGACAATCAGCCCCAGCATTTT

j_gene: TRBJ1-2
abundance: .
d_gene: TRBD1
v_gene: TRBV27
CDR3aa: CASSLDRDYGYTF
CDR3nt: TGTGCCAGCAGTTTGGACAGGGACTATGGCTACACCTTC

j_gene: TRBJ2-1
abundance: .
d_gene: TRBD2
v_gene: TRBV5-1
CDR3aa: CASSDGTSDYNEQFF
CDR3nt: TGCGCCAGCAGCGACGGGACTAGCGACTACAATGAGCAGTTCTTC

j_gene: TRBJ1-5
abundance: .
d_gene: .
v_gene: TRBV6-1
CDR3aa: CASSAMGQSNQPQHF
CDR3nt: TGTGCCAGCAGCGCTATGGGACAATCCAATCAGCCCCAGCATTTT

j_gene: TRBJ1-1
abundance: .
d_gene: .
v_gene: TRBV9
CDR3aa: CASSLDKNTEAFF
CDR3nt: TGTGCCAGCAGCCTGGACAAGAACACTGAAGCTTTCTTT

j_gene: TRBJ1-3
abundance: .
d_gene: TRBD1
v_gene: TRBV6-5
CDR3aa: CASRPDRAAGNTIYF
CDR3nt: TGTGCCAGCAGACCAGACAGGGCGGCTGGAAACACCATATATTTT

j_gene: TRBJ1-2
abundance: .
d_gene: TRBD1
v_gene: TRBV19
CDR3aa: CASSIAGTGNYGYTF
CDR3nt: TGTGCCAGTAGTATAGCGGGGACAGGCAACTATGGCTACACCTTC

j_gene: TRBJ1-2
abundance: .
d_gene: TRBD1
v_gene: TRBV29-1
CDR3aa: CSVGRTGTVQDGYTF
CDR3nt: TGCAGCGTTGGGAGGACAGGGACGGTACAAGATGGCTACACCTTC

j_gene: TRBJ2-1
abundance: .
d_gene: TRBD2
v_gene: TRBV4-2
CDR3aa: CASSPTPSGGPNEQFF
CDR3nt: TGTGCCAGCAGCCCAACCCCTAGCGGGGGCCCCAATGAGCAGTTCTTC

j_gene: TRBJ2-7
abundance: .
d_gene: TRBD1
v_gene: TRBV5-5
CDR3aa: CASWDGTGVYEQYF
CDR3nt: TGTGCCAGCTGGGACGGGACAGGGGTGTACGAGCAGTACTTC

j_gene: TRBJ2-7
abundance: .
d_gene: .
v_gene: TRBV15
CDR3aa: CATSRGLKSSYEQYF
CDR3nt: TGTGCCACCAGCAGAGGACTGAAATCCTCCTACGAGCAGTACTTC

j_gene: TRBJ1-5
abundance: .
d_gene: .
v_gene: TRBV6-1
CDR3aa: CATTGGRAHQPQHF
CDR3nt: TGTGCCACCACGGGGGGCAGGGCCCATCAGCCCCAGCATTTT

j_gene: TRBJ1-5
abundance: once
d_gene: TRBD1
v_gene: TRBV6-1
CDR3aa: CASSAGTGSNQPQHF
CDR3nt: TGTGCCAGCAGTGCGGGGACAGGATCCAATCAGCCCCAGCATTTT